This entry lists 10 T cell receptor beta chains sequenced from one sample in a study of T cell responses to AZD1222 COVID-19 vaccine. Produced via immunoSEQ multiplex PCR; TCRdb's table is partial and in-frame only. This table holds some 74,000 clones, about 85% found once. The source material was peripheral blood, sampled 28 days after the second AZD1222 dose. The receptors originated from an adult who received the AZD1222 COVID-19 vaccine.

The J gene is TRBJ1-2, the V gene TRBV19; 7 nucleotides line up with TRBD1. Germline assignment: CDR1 LNHDA and CDR2 SQIVND (reference sequence). The CDR3 contains 16 residues. With V trimmed by 1 base and J by 3 bases, 8 bases remained unmatched. The CDR3 coding sequence is TGTGCCAGTAGTATAGTCGGAATTGGGACAGACTATGGCTACACCTTC. It codes for CASSIVGIGTDYGYTF.

The chain employs TRBV5-1 and TRBJ1-5; D not certain. The V end was cut by 4 bases, the J end by 0 bases, with 11 bases between. Germline V gives CDR1 SGHRS, CDR2 YFSETQ. The CDR3 is 15 residues long. The CDR3 is CASSMEGHSNQPQHF. CDR3 bases: TGCGCCAGCAGCATGGAAGGTCATAGCAATCAGCCCCAGCATTTT.

In this sample, this clone turned up once. The J gene is TRBJ1-1, the V gene TRBV9, with D hard to call. Germline-derived CDR1 and CDR2 are SGDLS and YYNGEE. V dropped 0 bases and J dropped 1 base, with 7 bases sitting between them. The length of the CDR3 is 14 residues. The CDR3 sequence is CASSVDLGNTEAFF. The CDR3 region has the DNA TGTGCCAGCAGCGTAGATTTAGGGAACACTGAAGCTTTCTTT.

This chain connects TRBV5-1 to TRBJ2-1, with 8 bases matching TRBD1. The V gene's germline CDR1 is SGHRS and CDR2 YFSETQ. J lost 15 bases, V lost 4 bases, and 9 bases had no gene match. This CDR3 contains 12 residues. CDR3 amino acids: CASSGTGGWPFF. Written as DNA, the CDR3 is TGCGCCAGCAGCGGCACAGGGGGGTGGCCGTTCTTC.

The V call is TRBV20-1, the J call TRBJ1-6, with 8 bases fitting TRBD1. The CDR3 covers 16 residues. Germline assignment: CDR1 DFQATT and CDR2 SNEGSKA (reference sequence). V dropped 5 bases and J dropped 1; count of bases not matched to a gene: 7. The CDR3 region is CSARGQGQSYNSPLHF. In DNA form, the CDR3 reads TGCAGTGCTCGTGGACAGGGTCAGTCCTATAATTCACCCCTCCACTTT.

The chain carries TRBV2 and TRBJ2-5; TRBD2 is a possible D gene (5 bases). The CDR3 length is 13 residues. Trimming removed 7 bases from V and 5 bases from J, with 14 bases in between. In germline, CDR1 is SNHLY, CDR2 FYNNEI. CDR3 nucleotides: TGTGCCAGCAACGTCGGGATCACGGAGACCCAGTACTTC. This codes for CASNVGITETQYF.

The rearrangement uses TRBV5-4 and TRBJ2-7; 10 bases line up with TRBD1. This CDR3 is 20 amino acids long. Looked up from germline, CDR1 is SGHNT and CDR2 is YYREEE (reference sequence). The ends lost 0 bases at V and 0 bases at J; junction bases unmatched: 15. In DNA, the CDR3 is TGTGCCAGCAGCTTGGCCCGCTCCGGGACAGGGGCCCTTTCCTCCTACGAGCAGTACTTC. Translating it yields CASSLARSGTGALSSYEQYF.

The J gene is TRBJ2-7, the V gene TRBV19; possibly TRBD2 for D (5 bases). The V gene's germline CDR1 is LNHDA and CDR2 SQIVND (reference sequence). V lost 5 bases to trimming and J lost 3 bases, with 11 bases between them. The CDR3 covers 13 residues. For the CDR3, the DNA is TGTGCCAGTAGTGAAAACCGGGACTACGAGCAGTACTTC. Its translation is CASSENRDYEQYF.

The rearrangement joins TRBV11-2 to TRBJ2-7, with 9 bases aligning to TRBD1. The CDR3 loop spans 15 amino acids. V lost 0 bases and J lost 5; bases outside the gene matches: 5. The germline gives CDR1 SGHAT, CDR2 FQNNGV. DNA for the CDR3: TGTGCCAGCAGCTTAGAGGGGACAGGGCTCCACGAGCAGTACTTC. This gives the protein CASSLEGTGLHEQYF.

V usage is TRBV24-1 and J usage is TRBJ2-3; D ambiguous. The CDR3 is made up of 15 amino acids. V dropped 5 bases and J dropped 2 bases, with 13 bases sitting between them. Germline V gives CDR1 KGHDR, CDR2 SFDVKD. CDR3 bases: TGTGCCACCAGTGGGGATCCCCACTACACAGATACGCAGTATTTT. As protein: CATSGDPHYTDTQYF.